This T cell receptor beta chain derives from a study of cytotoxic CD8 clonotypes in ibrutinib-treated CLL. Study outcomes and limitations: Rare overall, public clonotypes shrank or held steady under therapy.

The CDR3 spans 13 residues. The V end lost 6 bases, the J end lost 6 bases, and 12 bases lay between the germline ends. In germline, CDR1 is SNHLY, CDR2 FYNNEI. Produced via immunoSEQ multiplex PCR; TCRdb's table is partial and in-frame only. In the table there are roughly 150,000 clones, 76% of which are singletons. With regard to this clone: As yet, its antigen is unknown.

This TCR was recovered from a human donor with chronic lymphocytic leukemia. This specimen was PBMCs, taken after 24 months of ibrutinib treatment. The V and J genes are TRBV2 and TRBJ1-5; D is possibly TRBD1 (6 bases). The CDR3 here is CASREGVGQPQHF. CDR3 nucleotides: TGTGCCAGCAGAGAGGGGGTAGGTCAGCCCCAGCATTTT.